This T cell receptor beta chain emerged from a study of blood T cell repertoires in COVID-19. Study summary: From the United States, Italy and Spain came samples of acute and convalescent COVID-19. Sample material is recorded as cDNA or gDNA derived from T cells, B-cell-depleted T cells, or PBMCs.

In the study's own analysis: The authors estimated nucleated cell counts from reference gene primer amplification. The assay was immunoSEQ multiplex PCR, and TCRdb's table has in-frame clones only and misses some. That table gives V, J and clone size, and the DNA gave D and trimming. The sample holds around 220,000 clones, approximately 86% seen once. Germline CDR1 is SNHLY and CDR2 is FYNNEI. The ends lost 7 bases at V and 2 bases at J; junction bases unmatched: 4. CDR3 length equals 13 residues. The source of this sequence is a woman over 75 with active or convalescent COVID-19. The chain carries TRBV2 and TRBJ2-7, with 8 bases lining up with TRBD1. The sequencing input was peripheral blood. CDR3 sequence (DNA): TGTGCCAGCATGGGACAGGAGGCCTACGAGCAGTACTTC. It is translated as CASMGQEAYEQYF.